This T cell receptor beta chain was found in a study of CD8+ T cells in alopecia areata. The study's findings and limits: Lesional scalp, notably in alopecia totalis/universalis, had clonality above that of normal scalp.

About this clone: Antigen specificity is unknown.

In alopecia areata patients, both lesional scalp punch biopsies and peripheral blood were collected. Sequencing used cDNA as its template, made by extracting RNA and reverse transcribing it. Repertoires were generated with immunoSEQ multiplex PCR, while TCRdb's copy carries only in-frame clones and drops some. The profile shows just over 30,000 clones, around two thirds of them singletons. The V and J ends lost 7 bases and 2 bases, in that order; junction bases with no gene match: 7. This CDR3 has 15 residues. Germline assignment: CDR1 MDHEN and CDR2 SYDVKM. The sequence came from a human donor with alopecia areata. The sample comprised NKG2D-high CD8+ T cells sorted from blood. The chain combines TRBV28 with TRBJ2-3; 9 nucleotides line up with TRBD1. CDR3 nucleotides: TGTGCCAGCACCCCGCGGGACAGGGCCACAGATACGCAGTATTTT. Translated, it gives CASTPRDRATDTQYF. Variable domain in full (rest from reference TRBV28 and TRBJ2-3): DVKVTQSSRYLVKRTGEKVFLECVQDMDHENMFWYRQDPGLGLRLIYFSYDVKMKEKGDIPEGYSVSREKKERFSLILESASTNQTSMYLCASTPRDRATDTQYFGPGTRLTVL.